Sequencing of this T cell receptor beta chain was carried out in a study of blood T cell repertoires in COVID-19. Turning to the study itself: PBMCs, B-cell-depleted T cells, or T cells were the source of the cDNA or gDNA that made up the material.

TCRdb keeps only in-frame clones here, not all; method: immunoSEQ multiplex PCR. Of just over 150,000 clones in the sample, approximately 79% are singletons; the top ten hold roughly 7%. Seattle researchers signed up patients amid active infection and tracked them longitudinally. The sample was peripheral blood. The source is a middle-aged woman with COVID-19, enrolled during active disease.

Here the CDR3 DNA reads TGTGCCAGCGGCACTAGCGGGACCCACAATGAGCAGTTCTTC. Encoded protein: CASGTSGTHNEQFF. The chain is built from TRBV7-6 and TRBJ2-1, with 10 bases matching TRBD2. Germline CDR1 SGHVS, CDR2 FNYEAQ. With V trimmed by 8 bases and J by 5 bases, 6 bases remained unmatched. This CDR3 has 14 amino acids.